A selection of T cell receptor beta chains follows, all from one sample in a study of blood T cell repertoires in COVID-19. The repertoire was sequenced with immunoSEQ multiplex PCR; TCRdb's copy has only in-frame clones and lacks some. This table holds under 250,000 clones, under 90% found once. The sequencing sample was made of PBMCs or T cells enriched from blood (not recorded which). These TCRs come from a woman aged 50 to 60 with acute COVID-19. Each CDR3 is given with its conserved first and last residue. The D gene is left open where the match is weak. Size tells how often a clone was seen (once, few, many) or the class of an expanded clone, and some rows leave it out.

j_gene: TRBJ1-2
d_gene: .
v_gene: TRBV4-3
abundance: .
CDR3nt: TGCGCCAGCAGCCAGTTCGCCGGGACACCAGCGAATGGCTACACCTTC
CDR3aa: CASSQFAGTPANGYTF

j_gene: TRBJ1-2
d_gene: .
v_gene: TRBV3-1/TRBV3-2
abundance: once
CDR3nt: TGTGCCAGCAGCCGTCAACCGACAGGAGAGGTCTATGGCTACACCTTC
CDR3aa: CASSRQPTGEVYGYTF

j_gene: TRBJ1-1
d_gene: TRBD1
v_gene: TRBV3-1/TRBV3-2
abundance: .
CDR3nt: TGTGCCAGCACCCGCTCCAGGGACAGTCAAGCTTTCTTT
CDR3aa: CASTRSRDSQAFF

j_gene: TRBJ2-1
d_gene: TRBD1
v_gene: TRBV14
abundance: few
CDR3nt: TGTGCCAGCAGCCAAGCCACAGGGGGCAATGAGCAGTTCTTC
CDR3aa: CASSQATGGNEQFF

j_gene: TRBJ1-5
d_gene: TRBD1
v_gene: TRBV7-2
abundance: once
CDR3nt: TGTGCCAGCAGCTTAGGACAGGGGTTCAATCAGCCCCAGCATTTT
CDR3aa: CASSLGQGFNQPQHF

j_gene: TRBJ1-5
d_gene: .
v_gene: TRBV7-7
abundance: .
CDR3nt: TGTGCTAGCAGCTTAGTAAAGCGGTTTCAGCCCCAGCATTTT
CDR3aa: CASSLVKRFQPQHF

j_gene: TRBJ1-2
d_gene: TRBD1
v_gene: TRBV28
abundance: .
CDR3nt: TGTGCCAGCAGCGATACTCCGGGACAGGGGAATGGCTACACCTTC
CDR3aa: CASSDTPGQGNGYTF

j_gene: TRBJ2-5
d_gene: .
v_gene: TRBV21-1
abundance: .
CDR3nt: TGTGCCAGCAGCACCCTGGCCGACAGGGTCACCCAAGAGACCCAGTACTTC
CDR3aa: CASSTLADRVTQETQYF

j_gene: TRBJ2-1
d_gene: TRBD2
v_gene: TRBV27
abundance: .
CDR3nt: TGTGCCAGCAGTCCACGGACTAGCGGGAGGGCCCGGGAGCAGTTCTTC
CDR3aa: CASSPRTSGRAREQFF

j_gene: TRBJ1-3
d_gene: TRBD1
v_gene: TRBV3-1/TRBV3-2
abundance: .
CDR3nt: TGTGCCAGCAGCCTTCCTCAGGGGGCATCTGGAAACACCATATATTTT
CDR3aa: CASSLPQGASGNTIYF

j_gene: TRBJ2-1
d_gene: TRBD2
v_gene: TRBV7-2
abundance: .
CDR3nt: TGTGCCAGCAGACTAGCGGGGAGCTCCTACAATGAGCAGTTCTTC
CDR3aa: CASRLAGSSYNEQFF

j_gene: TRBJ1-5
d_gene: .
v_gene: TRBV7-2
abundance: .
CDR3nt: TGTGCCAGCAGCTTAGTGGGGGCAAGTAGCAATCAGCCCCAGCATTTT
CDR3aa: CASSLVGASSNQPQHF

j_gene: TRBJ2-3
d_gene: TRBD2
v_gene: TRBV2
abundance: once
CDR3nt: TGTGCCAGCTCCAGACTAGCGGGGGCCGTAGATACGCAGTATTTT
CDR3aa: CASSRLAGAVDTQYF

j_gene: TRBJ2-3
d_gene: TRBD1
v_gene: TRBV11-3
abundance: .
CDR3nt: TGTGCCAGCGCAGGGACAGGGTTTTCAGATACGCAGTATTTT
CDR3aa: CASAGTGFSDTQYF

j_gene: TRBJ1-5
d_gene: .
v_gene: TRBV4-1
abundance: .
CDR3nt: TGCGCCAGCAGCCAGCAGAACCAGCCCCAGCATTTT
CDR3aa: CASSQQNQPQHF

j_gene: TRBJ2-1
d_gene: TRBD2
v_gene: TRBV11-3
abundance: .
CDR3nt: TGTGCCAGCAGCTTAGATTACTCCCGCGGGGGGACGTATGAGCAGTTCTTC
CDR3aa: CASSLDYSRGGTYEQFF

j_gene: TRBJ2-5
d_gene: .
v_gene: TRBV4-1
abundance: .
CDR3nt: TGCGCCAGCAGCCAAGTACCTCCGGGAATGTCAGAGACCCAGTACTTC
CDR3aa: CASSQVPPGMSETQYF

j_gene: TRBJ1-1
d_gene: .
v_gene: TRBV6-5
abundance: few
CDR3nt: TGTGCCATTGGGCGGGGAGGCAACACTGAAGCTTTCTTT
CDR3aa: CAIGRGGNTEAFF

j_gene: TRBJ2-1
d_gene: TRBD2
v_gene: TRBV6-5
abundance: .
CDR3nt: TGTGCCAGCAGTTCCCGGACTAGCGGGAAGTATGAGCAGTTCTTC
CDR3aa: CASSSRTSGKYEQFF

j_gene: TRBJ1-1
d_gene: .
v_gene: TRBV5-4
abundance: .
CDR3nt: TGTGCCAGCAGCGTGGAACCAGCGGCCACTGAAGCTTTCTTT
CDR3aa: CASSVEPAATEAFF

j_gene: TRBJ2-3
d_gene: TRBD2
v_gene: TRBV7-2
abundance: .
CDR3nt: TGTGCCAGCAGCCTAAACCCTAGCGGGGGGGTCACAGATACGCAGTATTTT
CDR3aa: CASSLNPSGGVTDTQYF